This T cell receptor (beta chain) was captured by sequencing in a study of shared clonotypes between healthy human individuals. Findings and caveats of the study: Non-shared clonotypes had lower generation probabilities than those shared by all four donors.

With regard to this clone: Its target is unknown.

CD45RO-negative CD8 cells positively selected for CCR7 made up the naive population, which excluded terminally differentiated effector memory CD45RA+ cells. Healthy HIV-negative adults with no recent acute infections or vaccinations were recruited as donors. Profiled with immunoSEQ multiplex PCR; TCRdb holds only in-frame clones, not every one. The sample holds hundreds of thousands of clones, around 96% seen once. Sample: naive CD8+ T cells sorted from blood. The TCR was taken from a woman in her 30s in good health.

The CDR3 spells CATSRGDHGGDTQYF. CDR3 bases: TGTGCCACCAGCAGAGGGGATCATGGAGGGGATACGCAGTATTTT. The rearrangement links TRBV15 to TRBJ2-3, with D perhaps matching TRBD2 (6 bases). CDR3 length equals 15 residues. Per the germline V gene, CDR1 is LNHNV and CDR2 is YYDKDF (reference sequence). V was clipped by 1 base and J by 6 bases, with 14 bases between them.